These 15 T cell receptor beta chains came from one sample sequenced in a study of blood T cell repertoires in COVID-19. The protocol was immunoSEQ multiplex PCR, while the TCRdb copy is restricted to in-frame clones and leaves out a portion. This sample yields a few hundred thousand clones, of which 80% to 90% are seen a single time; 10% to 13% belongs to the top ten. The sequenced material came from PBMCs or T cells enriched from blood (not recorded which). The receptor source for this set is a man between 18 and 29 years old with acute COVID-19.

The V and J genes are TRBV27 and TRBJ2-7, with 9 bases aligning to TRBD1. Trimming removed 0 bases from V and 0 bases from J; junction bases left unmatched: 9. The length of the CDR3 is 18 residues. Looked up from germline, CDR1 is MNHEY and CDR2 is SMNVEV (reference sequence). This CDR3 reads CASSLSGHYRGLSYEQYF. The CDR3, as DNA: TGTGCCAGCAGTTTATCAGGCCACTACAGGGGGCTCTCCTACGAGCAGTACTTC.

The table lists this clone with a count of one. V usage is TRBV20-1 and J usage is TRBJ1-1; unclear D gene. The CDR3 is 11 amino acids. The V gene lost 1 base and the J gene lost 7 bases, with 7 bases spanning the gap. Germline CDR1 and CDR2: DFQATT and SNEGSKA (reference sequence). In nucleotides, the CDR3 is TGCAGTGCTAGAGGCCTAGGTGAAGCTTTCTTT. Its protein product is CSARGLGEAFF.

The gene calls are TRBV3-1 (or the pseudogene TRBV3-2) and TRBJ2-5, with D possibly TRBD2 on 5 matching bases. This CDR3 has 13 amino acids. The V gene lost 1 base and the J gene lost 4 bases, with 7 bases spanning the gap. CDR1 is LGHDT and CDR2 is YNNKEL in the germline V gene (reference sequence). The CDR3 nucleotides are TGTGCCAGCAGCCAAGGACTATCAGAGACCCAGTACTTC. This codes for CASSQGLSETQYF.

The V call is TRBV30, the J call TRBJ1-1; D not resolved. Trimming left V 3 bases short and J 1 base short, with 9 bases between. Germline CDR1 reads GTSNPN; CDR2 reads SVGIG (reference sequence). This CDR3 has 13 amino acids. CDR3 in amino acids: CAWSYSTNTEAFF. The CDR3 DNA reads as TGTGCCTGGAGCTACTCCACGAACACTGAAGCTTTCTTT.

The V and J genes are TRBV13 and TRBJ2-1, with D perhaps TRBD1 (5 bases). V was shortened by 2 bases and J by 8 bases, with 25 bases between the two germline ends. The germline V gene encodes CDR1 PRHDT and CDR2 FYEKMQ (reference sequence). This CDR3 spans 18 amino acids. The CDR3, as DNA: TGTGCCAGCAGCTTAATTAACCGTTTTACGAGCCCCAGGGATGAGCAGTTCTTC. Protein sequence: CASSLINRFTSPRDEQFF.

The V and J genes are TRBV7-9 and TRBJ2-5, with D perhaps matching TRBD1 (6 bases). The CDR3 extends over 15 amino acids. Germline loops: CDR1 SEHNR, CDR2 FQNEAQ (reference sequence). The V gene lost 0 bases and the J gene lost 5 bases, with 13 bases spanning the gap. CDR3 sequence: CASSLAAGVGETQYF. In DNA form, the CDR3 reads TGTGCCAGCAGCTTAGCGGCAGGGGTTGGGGAGACCCAGTACTTC.

This chain joins TRBV10-1 and TRBJ2-1, with 10 bases matching TRBD2. The CDR3 contains 14 residues. Trimming took 8 bases from V and 5 from J; bases not matched to a gene: 6. Germline CDR1 is WNHNN and CDR2 is SYGVQD (reference sequence). The CDR3 bases are TGCGCCAGCGCCGGGACTAGCGACGACAATGAGCAGTTCTTC. It codes for CASAGTSDDNEQFF.

The chain joins TRBV19 to TRBJ2-1; TRBD2 is a possible D gene (6 bases). Between the trimmed V and J ends, which lost 1 base and 2 bases, there was a span of 27 bases. The CDR3 is 21 residues long. Germline CDR1 LNHDA, CDR2 SQIVND (reference sequence). The CDR3 DNA follows: TGTGCCAGTAGTATAGCATCTTCGGTAATTCGGGAGTATCGGACCTACAATGAGCAGTTCTTC. This translates into CASSIASSVIREYRTYNEQFF. Looking up the rest from reference TRBV19 and TRBJ2-1 gives the full variable domain: DGGITQSPKYLFRKEGQNVTLSCEQNLNHDAMYWYRQDPGQGLRLIYYSQIVNDFQKGDIAEGYSVSREKKESFPLTVTSAQKNPTAFYLCASSIASSVIREYRTYNEQFFGPGTRLTVL.

This CDR3 is CASSPFPGTSGNEQFF. The CDR3 DNA sequence: TGTGCCAGCAGCCCCTTCCCTGGGACTAGCGGAAATGAGCAGTTCTTC. The chain couples TRBV9 to TRBJ2-1; 11 bases line up with TRBD2. Per the germline V gene, CDR1 is SGDLS and CDR2 is YYNGEE. The CDR3 totals 16 residues. V trimming: 4 bases; J trimming: 7 bases; junction bases outside the gene matches: 10.

The chain is built from TRBV9 and TRBJ2-2, with a tentative D call TRBD2 (6 bases). The germline V gene has CDR1 SGDLS and CDR2 YYNGEE. The CDR3 is 15 amino acids. The V and J ends lost 2 bases and 9 bases respectively, with 17 bases between them. CDR3 protein: CASSVYGSHPRELFF. CDR3 sequence (DNA): TGTGCCAGCAGCGTCTACGGGAGCCATCCCCGGGAGCTGTTTTTT.

This chain links TRBV10-3 with TRBJ2-2; TRBD2 aligns across 10 bases. The CDR3 has 15 amino acids. CDR1 and CDR2 (germline): ENHRY, SYGVKD. The junction had 6 bases not matched to a gene; V was cut back by 6 bases and J by 5 bases. CDR3 protein: CAISPGLAETGELFF. As DNA, the CDR3 is TGTGCCATCAGCCCCGGACTAGCGGAGACCGGGGAGCTGTTTTTT.

This chain connects TRBV4-1 to TRBJ1-3; TRBD1 is a possible D gene (6 bases). The CDR3 covers 16 residues. Germline V CDR1 and CDR2: MGHRA, YSYEKL. V shed 0 bases and J shed 2 bases, with 11 bases lying between them. DNA for the CDR3: TGCGCCAGCAGCCAAGAAGCGACAGGTACTGGAAACACCATATATTTT. Translating it yields CASSQEATGTGNTIYF.

The J gene is TRBJ2-7, the V gene TRBV4-1; no firm D call. The length of the CDR3 is 14 residues. Trimming cost V 0 bases and J 2 bases, with 8 bases left between them. Germline CDR1 reads MGHRA; CDR2 reads YSYEKL. Written as DNA, the CDR3 is TGCGCCAGCAGCCAAGATCAGAGGACCTACGAGCAGTACTTC. Its translation: CASSQDQRTYEQYF.

The table lists this clone with a few counts. At the DNA level, this CDR3 is encoded by other sequences in the same sample as well. This chain joins TRBV7-9 and TRBJ1-1; D perhaps matches TRBD1 (6 bases). The germline V and J ends were trimmed by 5 bases and 1 base, with 11 bases remaining between them. Looked up from germline, CDR1 is SEHNR and CDR2 is FQNEAQ (reference sequence). This CDR3 comprises 14 residues. The CDR3 loop is CASSLQGGNTEAFF. In DNA form, the CDR3 reads TGTGCCAGCAGCCTGCAAGGGGGGAACACTGAAGCTTTCTTT.

The rearrangement uses TRBV4-3 and TRBJ1-1; D gene ambiguous. This CDR3 spans 14 amino acids. Germline CDR1 LGHNA, CDR2 YSLEER. The V end lost 0 bases, the J end lost 7 bases, and 12 bases lay between the germline ends. DNA of the CDR3: TGCGCCAGCAGCCAAGATTCCTTCAGTTATGAAGCTTTCTTT. Its protein product is CASSQDSFSYEAFF.